This TCR beta chain stems from a study of regulatory T cells in long-lasting Graves disease. Turning to the study itself: It was over 5 years of antithyroid drugs, with positive TSH receptor antibodies, that meant persistent Graves' disease. Study-wide findings and caveats: Reduced TCR diversity was observed in persistent Graves' patients versus newly diagnosed patients.

The sample's time point: persistent/refractory GD, antithyroid drugs over 5 years with positive TRAb. The TCR library used RNA extracted from PBMCs. Through Arm-PCR of CDR3 regions and iRepertoire HTBI primers, TCR beta libraries were built. In TCRdb, the multiplex PCR reads were re-called with MiXCR into one record per CDR3 protein. The table lists roughly 500,000 distinct CDR3 sequences, roughly 20% of them singletons. This clonotype came up a few times. Its antigen is unidentified. The sequence derives from a female donor with Graves disease. The sample was peripheral blood mononuclear cells (PBMCs), taken when the disease was refractory, from a patient treated with antithyroid drugs.

The DNA for the CDR3 is TGTGCCAGCAGTCAGACAGGGGGTTTTTCCTACGAGCAGTACTTC. Protein sequence: CASSQTGGFSYEQYF. The J gene is TRBJ2-7, the V gene TRBV6-1, with TRBD1 matching 9 bases. The CDR3 covers 15 residues. Trimming took 5 bases from V and 1 from J; bases not matched to a gene: 6. The V gene's germline CDR1 is MNHNS and CDR2 SASEGT.